This TCR beta chain was observed in a study of T cell responses to AZD1222 COVID-19 vaccine. Study findings and constraints: Spike-specific TCR repertoires showed rising breadth and depth after two AZD1222 doses. Sampling captured repertoires only after the peak T cell response.

TCRdb's copy holds only in-frame clones and misses some; the assay was immunoSEQ multiplex PCR. The sample consists of 92,000 or so clones, around 89% of them appearing once. The length of the CDR3 is 13 residues. Trimming took off 11 bases at V and 4 bases at J, with 17 bases between the two ends. Notes on this clone: What it binds is not known.

The rearrangement links TRBV12-3 or TRBV12-4 to TRBJ1-1; possibly TRBD1 for D (5 bases). The sequenced sample was peripheral blood, obtained 28 days after the second AZD1222 dose. The TCR comes from an adult who received the AZD1222 COVID-19 vaccine. CDR3 region: CAFSFRAVTEAFF. The DNA for the CDR3 is TGTGCCTTTTCCTTCAGGGCCGTCACTGAAGCTTTCTTT.